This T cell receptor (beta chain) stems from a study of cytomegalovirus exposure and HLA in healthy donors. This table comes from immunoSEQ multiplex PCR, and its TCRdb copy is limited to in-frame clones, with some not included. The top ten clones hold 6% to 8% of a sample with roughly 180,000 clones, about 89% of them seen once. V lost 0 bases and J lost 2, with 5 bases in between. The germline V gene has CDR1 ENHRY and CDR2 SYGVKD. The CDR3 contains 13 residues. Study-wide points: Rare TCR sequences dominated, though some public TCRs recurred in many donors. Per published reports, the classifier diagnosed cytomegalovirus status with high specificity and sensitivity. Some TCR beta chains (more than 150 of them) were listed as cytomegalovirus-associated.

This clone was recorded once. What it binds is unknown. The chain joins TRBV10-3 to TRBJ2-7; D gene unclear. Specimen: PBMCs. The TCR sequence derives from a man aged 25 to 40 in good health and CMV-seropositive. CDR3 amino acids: CAISESNTYEQYF. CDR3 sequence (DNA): TGTGCCATCAGTGAGTCGAATACCTACGAGCAGTACTTC.